These 10 T cell receptor beta chains were all obtained from the same sample, sequenced in a study of T cell responses to AZD1222 COVID-19 vaccine (dated by TCRdb to the early 2020s). To prepare the library, the immunoSEQ multiplex PCR assay was applied. TCRdb carries this immuneACCESS record with in-frame sequences only. Its versions omit some clonotypes, under half of them owing to an unresolved V gene in the studies checked, with the rest unexplained. For this sample the table gives 200,000 or so clones, of which over 80% were detected only once. The leading ten clones occupy 5% to 7% of the sample. Per the publication, the time point label means: baseline before first vaccination. The sequencing here drew on peripheral blood, taken on day 0 of AZD1222 vaccination. Source of these receptors: an adult in good health.

The V call is TRBV10-2, the J call TRBJ1-3, with D unclear. Germline CDR1 reads WSHSY; CDR2 reads SAAADI. This CDR3 spans 15 amino acids. The V end lost 3 bases, the J end lost 4 bases, and 13 bases lay between the germline ends. Here the CDR3 reads CASSDWPGEGNTIYF. The DNA for the CDR3 is TGCGCCAGCAGTGACTGGCCGGGAGAAGGAAACACCATATATTTT.

The chain recombines TRBV5-1 with TRBJ1-3; weak D call: TRBD1 (6 bases). V lost 0 bases and J 1 base, leaving 8 bases between the germline ends. The CDR3 spans 15 residues. The germline CDR1 and CDR2 sequences are SGHRS and YFSETQ. The CDR3 protein is CASSLEGGSGNTIYF. The CDR3 DNA follows: TGCGCCAGCAGCTTGGAAGGGGGGTCTGGAAACACCATATATTTT.

In regard to this clone: One junction end does not reproduce the germline sequence, and a read error may be involved. J is TRBJ2-7 and V is TRBV7-2, with 9 bases lining up with TRBD2. The CDR3 has 16 residues. Germline V gene lookup returns CDR1 SGHTA and CDR2 FQGNSA. The CDR3 is CASSLGGTSSTYEQYF. CDR3 DNA: TGTGCCAGCAGTTTAGGGGGGACTAGCAGTACCTACGAGCAGTACTTC.

The chain links TRBV28 to TRBJ1-6, with D tentatively TRBD1 (5 bases). The V gene's germline CDR1 is MDHEN and CDR2 SYDVKM. The CDR3 loop spans 16 amino acids. V gave up 6 bases and J gave up 3 bases, with 15 bases separating them. The CDR3: CASRGTISNYNSPLHF. In DNA form, the CDR3 reads TGTGCCAGCAGGGGGACGATATCTAACTATAATTCACCCCTCCACTTT.

The chain has TRBV15 and TRBJ1-5; tentative D call: TRBD1 (6 bases). CDR3 length equals 19 residues. Trimming left V 0 bases short and J 0 bases short, with 18 bases between. CDR1 LNHNV and CDR2 YYDKDF come from the germline V gene (reference sequence). CDR3 bases: TGTGCCACCAGCAGAGATGTCCAGGGAGGGGGGTATAGCAATCAGCCCCAGCATTTT. Protein: CATSRDVQGGGYSNQPQHF. Based on the CDR3 plus reference TRBV15 and TRBJ1-5, the full variable domain is DAMVIQNPRYQVTQFGKPVTLSCSQTLNHNVMYWYQQKSSQAPKLLFHYYDKDFNNEADTPDNFQSRRPNTSFCFLDIRSPGLGDTAMYLCATSRDVQGGGYSNQPQHFGDGTRLSIL.

The chain employs TRBV28 and TRBJ1-6, with TRBD1 matching 7 bases. The V gene end was trimmed by 3 bases and the J gene end by 7 bases; junction bases not matched to a gene: 6. In germline, CDR1 is MDHEN, CDR2 SYDVKM. This CDR3 comprises 15 residues. The CDR3 DNA is TGTGCCAGCAGTTTTCAGGGGGTAAGAAATTCACCCCTCCACTTT. It specifies CASSFQGVRNSPLHF. The complete variable domain, with remaining parts taken from reference TRBV28 and TRBJ1-6, reads DVKVTQSSRYLVKRTGEKVFLECVQDMDHENMFWYRQDPGLGLRLIYFSYDVKMKEKGDIPEGYSVSREKKERFSLILESASTNQTSMYLCASSFQGVRNSPLHFGNGTRLTVT.

The chain couples TRBV10-3 to TRBJ2-7; 10 nucleotides agree with TRBD2. CDR3 length equals 14 residues. Germline lookup yields CDR1 ENHRY and CDR2 SYGVKD. V was clipped by 8 bases and J by 4 bases; unmatched bases: 8. The CDR3 here is CAIGSLAGVYEQYF. CDR3 bases: TGTGCCATCGGTAGTCTAGCGGGAGTATACGAGCAGTACTTC.

The chain recombines TRBV11-3 with TRBJ2-1, with 11 bases that match TRBD2. V was pared by 4 bases and J by 3 bases, with 5 bases of the junction left unmatched. This CDR3 is built from 16 residues. Germline CDR1 and CDR2: SGHNT and YENEEA. CDR3 nucleotide sequence: TGTGCCAGCAGCTCCGGGACTAGCGGACTCTACAATGAGCAGTTCTTC. It yields the protein CASSSGTSGLYNEQFF.

CDR3 in DNA: TGCGCCAGCAGCGTGACAGGGGCTGGGGAGACCCAGTACTTC. Protein: CASSVTGAGETQYF. The genes are TRBV5-1 and TRBJ2-5, with 8 nucleotides matching TRBD1. CDR1 SGHRS and CDR2 YFSETQ come from the germline V gene. Trimming at V came to 4 bases and at J to 5 bases, leaving 7 bases not matched to a gene. The CDR3 covers 14 residues.

The rearrangement joins TRBV28 to TRBJ2-7; maybe TRBD2 (6 bases). The ends were cut back, 4 bases at V and 0 bases at J, with 10 bases in the middle. Looked up from germline, CDR1 is MDHEN and CDR2 is SYDVKM. The CDR3 totals 14 residues. The CDR3 sequence: CASSSPGSSYEQYF. CDR3 DNA sequence: TGTGCCAGCAGTTCTCCCGGGAGCTCCTACGAGCAGTACTTC.